Reported below is one TCR beta chain. The data derive from a study of blood T cells in healthy people across ages. Primers used in a second PCR of roughly 6 to 12 cycles were a sample-barcoded 5' primer and a J-beta primer mix. A single record per CDR3 protein comes from TCRdb applying MiXCR to the 5' RACE reads. The data contain around 870,000 distinct CDR3 sequences, around 26% of them seen just once; the ten biggest clones take up 15% to 20%. This clonotype was sampled from a woman of 80 years or more in good health. Source material: blood.

The CDR3 sequence: CASSPAGTPLDEQFF. The CDR3 region has the DNA TGTGCCAGCTCACCGGCCGGGACTCCCCTGGATGAGCAGTTCTTC. The chain joins TRBV18 to TRBJ2-1, with a weak D call TRBD2 (6 bases). With 3 bases removed from V and 8 bases from J, the gap between germline ends came to 17 bases. This CDR3 has 15 residues. Germline V lookup: CDR1 KGHSH, CDR2 LQKENI.